The present TCR beta chain was sequenced within a study of T cells expressing NK-cell markers (dated by TCRdb to the early 2020s). Study-wide context: Three sorted T-cell subsets (CD3+CD56+NKG2C+, CD3+CD56+NKG2C- and CD3+CD56-NKG2C+) from about 8 donors had their TCR beta-chain repertoires profiled. Among the eight sequenced donors, seven were HCMV-seropositive and one was HCMV-seronegative. The study sequenced eight donors, all healthy volunteers chosen at random: three men and five women. Libraries were sequenced as 2 x 150 bp reads on Illumina HiSeq 2000/2500, MiSeq or NextSeq. Paper-wide results and their limitations: Those dominant clonotypes were again the most abundant among CD3+CD56-NKG2C+ cells in a few donors, at roughly 25-60.1%. Whether the expanded NKG2C-expressing T cell clones were specific for HCMV antigens remained unclear. In six donors, the dominant CD3+CD56+NKG2C+ clonotypes were among the top 10 CD8+ clonotypes and accounted for about 1.0-7.0% of CD8+ T cells.

Sequencing used an Illumina HiSeq 2000. 5'RACE template switching, by which a universal primer site and unique molecular identifiers were added, was used to make TCR beta cDNA libraries. cDNA synthesis was primed from the TCR beta constant segment, followed by two successive PCR amplification steps. The published analysis was carried out like this. MIGEC was used to demultiplex reads and group the reads by UMI, and MiTCR was used to assemble and quantify clonotypes. To exclude erroneous sequences, only TCR cDNA sequences supported by at least two reads were retained. Downstream repertoire analysis used the tcR package, and clonotypes were matched across fractions by CDR3 nucleotide sequence plus V segment. VDJmatch was used to annotate antigen specificity against VDJdb, with one amino acid substitution allowed in CDR3. TCRdb reprocessed the public reads and reports one entry per CDR3 protein sequence, without DNA. The V and J calls here are based on TCRdb, not the publication. The table for this sample lists 130,000 to 150,000 distinct CDR3 sequences. In total, the top ten clones hold around 10% of the sample.

A commercial ELISA kit detecting HCMV-specific IgG in serum was used to determine HCMV serostatus. Peripheral blood mononuclear cells were isolated from blood by Ficoll density gradient centrifugation. From its cysteine to its phenylalanine, the CDR3 spans 20 amino acids. The protein alone is recorded here. Reading the germline V gene gives CDR1 ENHRY and CDR2 SYGVKD. Turning to this clonotype: Its specific antigen is unknown.

The sequence joins TRBV10-3 to TRBJ2-1; TCRdb calls TRBD2, which cannot be checked without DNA. This TCR derives from a man younger than 30 in good health. Donor details come from another sample of the same person, matched by shared clones. Sequencing used blood T cells: a sorted CD56 or NKG2C T cell subset, CD4+ or CD8+ T cells, or bulk PBMC T cells (not recorded which). Here the CDR3 is given as CAISESTGSGRASSYNEQFF.